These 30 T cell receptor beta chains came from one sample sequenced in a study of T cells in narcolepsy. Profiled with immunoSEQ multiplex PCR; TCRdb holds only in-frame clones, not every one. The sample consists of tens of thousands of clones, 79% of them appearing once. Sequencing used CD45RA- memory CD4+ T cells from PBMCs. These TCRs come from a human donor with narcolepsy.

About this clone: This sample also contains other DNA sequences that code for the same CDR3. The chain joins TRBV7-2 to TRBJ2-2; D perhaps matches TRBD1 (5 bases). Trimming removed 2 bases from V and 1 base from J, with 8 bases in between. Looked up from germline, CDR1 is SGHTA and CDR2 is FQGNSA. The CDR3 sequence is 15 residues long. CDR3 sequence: CASSLRGENTGELFF. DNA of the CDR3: TGTGCCAGCAGCTTAAGGGGTGAGAACACCGGGGAGCTGTTTTTT.

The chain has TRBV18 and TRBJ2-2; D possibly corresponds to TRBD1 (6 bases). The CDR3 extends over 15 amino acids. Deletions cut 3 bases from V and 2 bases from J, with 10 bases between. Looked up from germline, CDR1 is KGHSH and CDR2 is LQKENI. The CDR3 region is CASSPQQGNTGELFF. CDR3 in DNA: TGTGCCAGCTCACCGCAACAGGGTAACACCGGGGAGCTGTTTTTT.

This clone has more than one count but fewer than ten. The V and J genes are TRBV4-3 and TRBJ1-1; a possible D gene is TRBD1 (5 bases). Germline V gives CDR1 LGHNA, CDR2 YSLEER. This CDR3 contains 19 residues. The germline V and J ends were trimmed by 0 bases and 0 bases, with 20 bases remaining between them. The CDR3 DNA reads TGCGCCAGCAGCCAAGATCAGGGCAGCCTAACTCAGATGAACACTGAAGCTTTCTTT. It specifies CASSQDQGSLTQMNTEAFF.

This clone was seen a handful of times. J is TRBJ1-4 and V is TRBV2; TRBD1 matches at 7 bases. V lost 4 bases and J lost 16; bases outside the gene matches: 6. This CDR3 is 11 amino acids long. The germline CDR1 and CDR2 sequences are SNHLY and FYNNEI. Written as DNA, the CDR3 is TGTGCCAGCAGTGGGGACAGTAGGAGGTTTTTT. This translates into CASSGDSRRFF.

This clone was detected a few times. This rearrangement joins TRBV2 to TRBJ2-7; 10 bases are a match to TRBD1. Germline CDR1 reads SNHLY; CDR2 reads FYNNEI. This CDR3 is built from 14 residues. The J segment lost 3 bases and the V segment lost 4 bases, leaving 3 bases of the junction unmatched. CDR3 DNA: TGTGCCAGCAGTGGAGGGACAGGGGACTACGAGCAGTACTTC. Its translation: CASSGGTGDYEQYF.

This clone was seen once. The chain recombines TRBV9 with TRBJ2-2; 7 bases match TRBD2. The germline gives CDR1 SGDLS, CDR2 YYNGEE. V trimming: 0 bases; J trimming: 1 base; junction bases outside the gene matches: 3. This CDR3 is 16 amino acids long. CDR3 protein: CASSVGERENTGELFF. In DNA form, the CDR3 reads TGTGCCAGCAGCGTAGGGGAGCGGGAGAACACCGGGGAGCTGTTTTTT.

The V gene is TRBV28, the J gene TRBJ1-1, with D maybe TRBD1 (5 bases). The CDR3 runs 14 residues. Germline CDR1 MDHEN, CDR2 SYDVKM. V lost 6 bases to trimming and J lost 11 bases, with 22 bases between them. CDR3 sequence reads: CASSVNPGTLGAFF. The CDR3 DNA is TGTGCCAGCAGCGTCAATCCCGGGACCCTTGGGGCTTTCTTT.

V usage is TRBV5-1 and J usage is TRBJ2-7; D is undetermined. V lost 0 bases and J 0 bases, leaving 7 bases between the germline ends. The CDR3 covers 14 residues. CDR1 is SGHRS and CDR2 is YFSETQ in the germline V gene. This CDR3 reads CASSLDWSSYEQYF. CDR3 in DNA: TGCGCCAGCAGCTTGGACTGGAGCTCCTACGAGCAGTACTTC.

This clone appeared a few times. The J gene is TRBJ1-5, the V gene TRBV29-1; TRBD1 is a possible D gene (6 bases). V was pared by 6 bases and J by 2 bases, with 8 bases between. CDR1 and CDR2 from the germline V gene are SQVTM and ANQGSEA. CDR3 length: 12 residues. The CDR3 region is CSVQGGNQPQHF. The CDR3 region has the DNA TGCAGCGTACAGGGCGGCAATCAGCCCCAGCATTTT.

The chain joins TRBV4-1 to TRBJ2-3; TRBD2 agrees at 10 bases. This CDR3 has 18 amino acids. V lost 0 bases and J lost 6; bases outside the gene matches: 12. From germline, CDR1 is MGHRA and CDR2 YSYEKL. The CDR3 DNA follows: TGCGCCAGCAGCCAAGATAAAGCGGGAGGGCGGAAAGGGGATACGCAGTATTTT. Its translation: CASSQDKAGGRKGDTQYF.

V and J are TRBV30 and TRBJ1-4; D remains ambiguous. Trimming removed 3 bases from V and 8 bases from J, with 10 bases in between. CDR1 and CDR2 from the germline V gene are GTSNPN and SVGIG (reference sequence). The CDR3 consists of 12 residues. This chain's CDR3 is CAWSPVKEKLFF. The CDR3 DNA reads TGTGCCTGGAGCCCCGTAAAGGAAAAACTGTTTTTT.

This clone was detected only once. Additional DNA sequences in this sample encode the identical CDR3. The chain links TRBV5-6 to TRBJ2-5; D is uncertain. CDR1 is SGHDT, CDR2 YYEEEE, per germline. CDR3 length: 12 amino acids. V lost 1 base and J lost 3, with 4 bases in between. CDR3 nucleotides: TGTGCCAGCAGCTTGCCAAAAGAGACCCAGTACTTC. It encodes CASSLPKETQYF.

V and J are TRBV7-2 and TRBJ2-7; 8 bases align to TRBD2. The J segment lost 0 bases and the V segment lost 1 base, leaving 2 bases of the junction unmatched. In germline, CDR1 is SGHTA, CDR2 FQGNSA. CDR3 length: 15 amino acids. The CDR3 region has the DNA TGTGCCAGCAGCTTAGTGAGCGGGAGCTCCTACGAGCAGTACTTC. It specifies CASSLVSGSSYEQYF.

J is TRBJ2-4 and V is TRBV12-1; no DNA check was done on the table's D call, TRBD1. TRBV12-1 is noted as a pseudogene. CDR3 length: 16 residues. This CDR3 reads CASSSQLYLAKNIQYF. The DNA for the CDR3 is TGTGCCAGCAGTTCACAGCTCTACCTAGCCAAAAACATTCAGTACTTC.

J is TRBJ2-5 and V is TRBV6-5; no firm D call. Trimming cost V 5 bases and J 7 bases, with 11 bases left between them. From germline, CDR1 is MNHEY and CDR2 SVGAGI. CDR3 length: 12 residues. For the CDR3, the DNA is TGTGCCAGCAGTATCGCCCCATCGACCCAGTACTTC. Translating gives CASSIAPSTQYF.

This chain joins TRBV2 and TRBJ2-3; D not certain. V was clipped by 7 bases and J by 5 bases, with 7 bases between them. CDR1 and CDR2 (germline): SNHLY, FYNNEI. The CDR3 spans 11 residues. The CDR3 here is CASTPGDTQYF. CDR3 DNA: TGTGCCAGCACCCCCGGAGATACGCAGTATTTT.

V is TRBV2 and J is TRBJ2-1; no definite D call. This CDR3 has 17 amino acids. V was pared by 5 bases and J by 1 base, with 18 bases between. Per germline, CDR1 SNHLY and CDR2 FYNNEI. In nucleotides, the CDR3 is TGTGCCAGCAGTCCCTCTGGCCACCGGGTGTCCTACAATGAGCAGTTCTTC. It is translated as CASSPSGHRVSYNEQFF.

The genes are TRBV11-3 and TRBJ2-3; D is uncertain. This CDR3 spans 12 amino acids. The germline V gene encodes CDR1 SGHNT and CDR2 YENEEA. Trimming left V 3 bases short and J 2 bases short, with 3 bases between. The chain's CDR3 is CASSFNTDTQYF. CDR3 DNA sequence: TGTGCCAGCAGCTTCAACACAGATACGCAGTATTTT.

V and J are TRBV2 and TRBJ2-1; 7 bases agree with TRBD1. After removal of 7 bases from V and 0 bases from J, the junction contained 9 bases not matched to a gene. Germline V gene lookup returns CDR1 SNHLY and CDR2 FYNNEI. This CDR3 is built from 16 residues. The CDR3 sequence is CASKSGGVGSYNEQFF. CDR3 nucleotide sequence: TGTGCCAGCAAATCAGGGGGAGTCGGCTCCTACAATGAGCAGTTCTTC.

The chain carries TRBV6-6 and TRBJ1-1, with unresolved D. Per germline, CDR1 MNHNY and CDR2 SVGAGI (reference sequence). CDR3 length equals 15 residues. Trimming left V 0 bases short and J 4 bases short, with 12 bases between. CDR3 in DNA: TGTGCCAGCAGTTACTCTGAGGGAGGTGGCACTGAAGCTTTCTTT. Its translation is CASSYSEGGGTEAFF.

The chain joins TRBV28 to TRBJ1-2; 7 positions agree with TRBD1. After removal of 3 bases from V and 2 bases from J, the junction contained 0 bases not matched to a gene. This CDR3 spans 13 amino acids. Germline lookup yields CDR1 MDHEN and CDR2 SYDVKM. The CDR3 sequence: CASSLTGNYGYTF. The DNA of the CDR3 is TGTGCCAGCAGTTTGACAGGGAACTATGGCTACACCTTC.

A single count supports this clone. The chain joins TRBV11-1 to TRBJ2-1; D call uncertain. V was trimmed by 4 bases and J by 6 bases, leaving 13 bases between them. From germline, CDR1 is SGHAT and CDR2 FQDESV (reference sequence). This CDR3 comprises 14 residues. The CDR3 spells CASSSFYESNEQFF. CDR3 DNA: TGTGCCAGCAGCTCCTTCTACGAATCCAATGAGCAGTTCTTC.

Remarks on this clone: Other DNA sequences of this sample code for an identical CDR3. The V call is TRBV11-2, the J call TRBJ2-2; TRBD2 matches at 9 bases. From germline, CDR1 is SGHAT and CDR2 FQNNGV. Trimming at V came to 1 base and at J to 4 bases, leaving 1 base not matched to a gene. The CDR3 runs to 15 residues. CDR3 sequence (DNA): TGTGCCAGCAGCTTAGGACTAGCGGTCACCGGGGAGCTGTTTTTT. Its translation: CASSLGLAVTGELFF. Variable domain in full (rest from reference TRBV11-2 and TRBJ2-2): EAGVAQSPRYKIIEKRQSVAFWCNPISGHATLYWYQQILGQGPKLLIQFQNNGVVDDSQLPKDRFSAERLKGVDSTLKIQPAKLEDSAVYLCASSLGLAVTGELFFGEGSRLTVL.

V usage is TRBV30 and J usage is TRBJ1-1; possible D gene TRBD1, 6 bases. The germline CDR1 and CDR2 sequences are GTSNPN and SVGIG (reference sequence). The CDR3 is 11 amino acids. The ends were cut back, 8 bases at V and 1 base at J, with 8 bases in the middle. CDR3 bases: TGTGCCACACAGGGGAACACTGAAGCTTTCTTT. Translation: CATQGNTEAFF.

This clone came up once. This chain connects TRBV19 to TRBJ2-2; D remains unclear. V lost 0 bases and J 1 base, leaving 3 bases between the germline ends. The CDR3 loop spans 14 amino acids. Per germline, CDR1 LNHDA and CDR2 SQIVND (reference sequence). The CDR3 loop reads CASSIEGNTGELFF. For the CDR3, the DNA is TGTGCCAGTAGTATAGAAGGGAACACCGGGGAGCTGTTTTTT.

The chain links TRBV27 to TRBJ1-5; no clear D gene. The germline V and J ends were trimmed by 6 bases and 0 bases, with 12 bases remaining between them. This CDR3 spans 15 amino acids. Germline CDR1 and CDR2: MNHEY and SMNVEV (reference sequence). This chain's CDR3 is CASRLRSNSNQPQHF. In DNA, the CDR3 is TGTGCCAGCAGACTTCGCAGCAATAGCAATCAGCCCCAGCATTTT.

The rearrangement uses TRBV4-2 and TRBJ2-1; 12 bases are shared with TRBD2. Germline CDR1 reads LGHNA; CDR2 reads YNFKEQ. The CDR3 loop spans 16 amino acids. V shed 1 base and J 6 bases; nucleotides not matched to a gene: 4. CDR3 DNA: TGTGCCAGCAGCCAAGTTACGACTAGCGGGGGCAATGAGCAGTTCTTC. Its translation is CASSQVTTSGGNEQFF.

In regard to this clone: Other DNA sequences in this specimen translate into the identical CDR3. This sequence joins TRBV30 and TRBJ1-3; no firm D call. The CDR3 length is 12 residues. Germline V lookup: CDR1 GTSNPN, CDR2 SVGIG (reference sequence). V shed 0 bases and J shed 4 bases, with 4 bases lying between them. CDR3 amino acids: CAWSVLGNTIYF. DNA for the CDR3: TGTGCCTGGAGTGTACTGGGAAACACCATATATTTT.

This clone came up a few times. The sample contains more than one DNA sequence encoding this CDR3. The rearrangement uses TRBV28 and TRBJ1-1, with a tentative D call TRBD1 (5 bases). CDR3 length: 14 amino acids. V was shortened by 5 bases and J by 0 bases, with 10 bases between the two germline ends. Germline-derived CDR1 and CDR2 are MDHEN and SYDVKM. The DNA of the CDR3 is TGTGCCAGCAGTCCTGGGGCCCTGAACACTGAAGCTTTCTTT. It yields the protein CASSPGALNTEAFF.

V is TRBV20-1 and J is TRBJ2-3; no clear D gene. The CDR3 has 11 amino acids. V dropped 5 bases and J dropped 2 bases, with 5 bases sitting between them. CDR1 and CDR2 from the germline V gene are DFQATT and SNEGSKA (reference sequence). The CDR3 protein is CSARNTDTQYF. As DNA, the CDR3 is TGCAGTGCTCGGAACACAGATACGCAGTATTTT.